The 30 T cell receptor beta chains below come from one sample, sequenced in a study of cytomegalovirus exposure and HLA in healthy donors. Primers included in the PCR were 60 Vbeta and 13 Jbeta primers. Method: immunoSEQ multiplex PCR; TCRdb's copy keeps in-frame clones and lacks some. The sample lists roughly 120,000 clones, around 70% occurring once. Sequencing was performed on PBMCs. The receptors originated from a woman aged 40 to 50 in good health and CMV-seronegative.

This rearrangement joins TRBV5-4 to TRBJ2-1; 8 nucleotides agree with TRBD2. The V gene's germline CDR1 is SGHNT and CDR2 YYREEE (reference sequence). The CDR3 is made up of 16 amino acids. The trim removed 0 bases at V and 8 bases at J, leaving 10 bases unmatched. The CDR3 nucleotides read TGTGCCAGCAGCTTGGGACTAGCGCGACGTGGCGATGAGCAGTTCTTC. This encodes CASSLGLARRGDEQFF. The full variable domain, its missing parts supplied by reference TRBV5-4 and TRBJ2-1, is ETGVTQSPTHLIKTRGQQVTLRCSSQSGHNTVSWYQQALGQGPQFIFQYYREEENGRGNFPPRFSGLQFPNYSSELNVNALELDDSALYLCASSLGLARRGDEQFFGPGTRLTVL.

The V and J genes are TRBV18 and TRBJ1-5, with D perhaps matching TRBD1 (5 bases). Germline CDR1 is KGHSH and CDR2 is LQKENI. Trimming stripped 4 bases from V and 0 bases from J, with 10 bases between. This CDR3 contains 15 residues. CDR3 DNA sequence: TGTGCCAGCTCACTCCTTGACAGTAGCAATCAGCCCCAGCATTTT. Amino acid sequence: CASSLLDSSNQPQHF. Based on the CDR3 plus reference TRBV18 and TRBJ1-5, the full variable domain is NAGVMQNPRHLVRRRGQEARLRCSPMKGHSHVYWYRQLPEEGLKFMVYLQKENIIDESGMPKERFSAEFPKEGPSILRIQQVVRGDSAAYFCASSLLDSSNQPQHFGDGTRLSIL.

The table lists this clone with a count of one. The V call is TRBV7-6, the J call TRBJ2-3; no clear D. The CDR3 is 14 residues long. Germline CDR1 reads SGHVS; CDR2 reads FNYEAQ. V was clipped by 4 bases and J by 4 bases, with 12 bases between them. CDR3 region: CASSSPVYSDTQYF. CDR3 sequence (DNA): TGTGCCAGCAGCTCCCCTGTTTATTCAGATACGCAGTATTTT.

There are a few counts of this clone. DNA for the CDR3: TGTGCCAGCAGCCAATCGTCGATGATTACCGAGCAGTACTTC. Residues: CASSQSSMITEQYF. The chain uses TRBV11-2 and TRBJ2-5; D is uncertain. The J call may be in error: the DNA end matches TRBJ2-7 better. CDR1 and CDR2 (germline): SGHAT, FQNNGV. The CDR3 has 14 residues.

V and J are TRBV18 and TRBJ2-2; weak D call: TRBD1 (6 bases). Germline CDR1 and CDR2: KGHSH and LQKENI. The CDR3 is 17 amino acids. V was trimmed by 0 bases and J by 4 bases, leaving 15 bases between them. In nucleotides, the CDR3 is TGTGCCAGCTCACCACCACAGGGCCTCCGGGGCACCGGGGAGCTGTTTTTT. This sequence encodes CASSPPQGLRGTGELFF. Combining the CDR3 with reference TRBV18 and TRBJ2-2 gives the whole variable domain NAGVMQNPRHLVRRRGQEARLRCSPMKGHSHVYWYRQLPEEGLKFMVYLQKENIIDESGMPKERFSAEFPKEGPSILRIQQVVRGDSAAYFCASSPPQGLRGTGELFFGEGSRLTVL.

The V gene is TRBV7-3, the J gene TRBJ2-3, with D hard to call. Trimming shortened V by 6 bases and J by 0 bases, and 10 bases separated the two germline ends. Germline lookup yields CDR1 SGHTA and CDR2 FQGTGA. The CDR3 is 14 amino acids. The CDR3 bases are TGTGCCAGCAGAATGCGCACTAGCACAGATACGCAGTATTTT. Its translation: CASRMRTSTDTQYF. Complete variable domain (other parts from reference TRBV7-3 and TRBJ2-3): GAGVSQTPSNKVTEKGKYVELRCDPISGHTALYWYRQSLGQGPEFLIYFQGTGAADDSGLPNDRFFAVRPEGSVSTLKIQRTERGDSAVYLCASRMRTSTDTQYFGPGTRLTVL.

This clone appeared a few times. V usage is TRBV4-2 and J usage is TRBJ1-1, with D perhaps matching TRBD1 (5 bases). From germline, CDR1 is LGHNA and CDR2 YNFKEQ. This CDR3 region has 12 residues. V was cut by 0 bases and J by 9 bases, with 8 bases left in between. The CDR3 region has the DNA TGTGCCAGCAGCCAAGAGGACACCAAAGCTTTCTTT. It codes for CASSQEDTKAFF.

The chain joins TRBV5-4 to TRBJ2-5; possibly TRBD2 for D (6 bases). Trimming removed 0 bases from V and 3 bases from J, with 9 bases in between. This CDR3 contains 14 residues. CDR1 is SGHNT, CDR2 YYREEE, per germline (reference sequence). The CDR3 is CASSLGGGEETQYF. DNA for the CDR3: TGTGCCAGCAGCTTGGGGGGCGGGGAAGAGACCCAGTACTTC. Based on the CDR3 plus reference TRBV5-4 and TRBJ2-5, the full variable domain is ETGVTQSPTHLIKTRGQQVTLRCSSQSGHNTVSWYQQALGQGPQFIFQYYREEENGRGNFPPRFSGLQFPNYSSELNVNALELDDSALYLCASSLGGGEETQYFGPGTRLLVL.

The CDR3 sequence is CSVSGRVTTGELFF. The CDR3 DNA follows: TGCAGCGTCTCCGGCCGGGTCACCACCGGGGAGCTGTTTTTT. V gene TRBV29-1 combines with J gene TRBJ2-2; D remains unclear. The CDR3 has 14 amino acids. Germline V gene lookup returns CDR1 SQVTM and CDR2 ANQGSEA. Deletions cut 6 bases from V and 4 bases from J, with 15 bases between.

This chain joins TRBV11-2 and TRBJ2-2, with TRBD2 matching over 9 bases. In germline, CDR1 is SGHAT, CDR2 FQNNGV. This CDR3 is built from 19 residues. After removal of 1 base from V and 4 bases from J, the junction contained 13 bases not matched to a gene. CDR3 sequence (DNA): TGTGCCAGCAGCTTAGTGTTTAGGCGGGAGGGAGGGAGCACCGGGGAGCTGTTTTTT. This sequence encodes CASSLVFRREGGSTGELFF.

V usage is TRBV7-2 and J usage is TRBJ1-5; 9 nucleotides align to TRBD1. Germline V gene lookup returns CDR1 SGHTA and CDR2 FQGNSA. Trimming cost V 1 base and J 7 bases; bases outside gene matches: 5. The CDR3 is 15 amino acids. The CDR3 DNA follows: TGTGCCAGCAGCTTAGGGGGACAGGGCGGCCAGCCCCAGCATTTT. Amino acid sequence: CASSLGGQGGQPQHF.

This clone showed up just once. The V gene is TRBV5-1, the J gene TRBJ1-1, with no clear D. Trimming took off 0 bases at V and 5 bases at J, with 5 bases between the two ends. The V gene's germline CDR1 is SGHRS and CDR2 YFSETQ. CDR3 length: 12 amino acids. CDR3: CASSLDVTEAFF. CDR3 nucleotide sequence: TGCGCCAGCAGCTTGGATGTAACTGAAGCTTTCTTT. The full variable domain, in which reference TRBV5-1 and TRBJ1-1 provide the parts outside the CDR3, is KAGVTQTPRYLIKTRGQQVTLSCSPISGHRSVSWYQQTPGQGLQFLFEYFSETQRNKGNFPGRFSGRQFSNSRSEMNVSTLELGDSALYLCASSLDVTEAFFGQGTRLTVV.

This chain uses TRBV30 with TRBJ1-4; D remains ambiguous. Germline V CDR1 and CDR2: GTSNPN, SVGIG (reference sequence). The germline V and J ends were trimmed by 4 bases and 5 bases, with 14 bases remaining between them. This CDR3 region has 14 residues. The CDR3, as DNA: TGTGCCTGGACAAAAGACATAAAGAATGAAAAACTGTTTTTT. The encoded protein is CAWTKDIKNEKLFF.

This rearrangement joins TRBV6-1 to TRBJ2-3, with 7 bases lining up with TRBD2. The CDR3 sequence is 12 residues long. The V gene end was trimmed by 10 bases and the J gene end by 9 bases; junction bases not matched to a gene: 10. Per the germline V gene, CDR1 is MNHNS and CDR2 is SASEGT. The CDR3 region has the DNA TGTGCCACCGCCGGAGGCGGGGGAACGCAGTATTTT. Residues: CATAGGGGTQYF.

The rearrangement joins TRBV4-3 to TRBJ1-3, with 8 bases fitting TRBD1. The CDR3 runs 16 residues. Germline values: CDR1 LGHNA, CDR2 YSLEER. With V trimmed by 4 bases and J by 2 bases, 7 bases remained unmatched. CDR3 in amino acids: CASSPKADRAGNTIYF. CDR3 sequence (DNA): TGCGCCAGCAGCCCGAAGGCGGACAGGGCTGGAAACACCATATATTTT.

The rearrangement links TRBV7-2 to TRBJ2-5; 8 positions agree with TRBD2. The V gene end was trimmed by 3 bases and the J gene end by 5 bases; junction bases not matched to a gene: 5. In germline, CDR1 is SGHTA, CDR2 FQGNSA. The CDR3 has 14 amino acids. The DNA of the CDR3 is TGTGCCAGCAGCTTCGGGGGGGTAGGGGAGACCCAGTACTTC. Translating gives CASSFGGVGETQYF.

A few counts support this clone. This sequence joins TRBV7-2 and TRBJ2-1, with 7 bases lining up with TRBD2. Germline CDR1 and CDR2: SGHTA and FQGNSA. The CDR3 has 15 residues. V gave up 2 bases and J gave up 9 bases; unmatched junction bases: 10. Written as DNA, the CDR3 is TGTGCCAGCAGCTTAAAATGGGGGGGAAAGGGTGAGCAGTTCTTC. It encodes CASSLKWGGKGEQFF.

This clone was counted only a few times. The V call is TRBV2, the J call TRBJ2-3, with 12 positions matching TRBD2. J lost 5 bases, V lost 3 bases, and 6 bases had no gene match. The germline gives CDR1 SNHLY, CDR2 FYNNEI. CDR3 length: 16 amino acids. The DNA of the CDR3 is TGTGCCAGCAGTGATAGTGGGACTAGCGGGCAAGATACGCAGTATTTT. It yields the protein CASSDSGTSGQDTQYF.

The gene calls are TRBV28 and TRBJ2-3; D unclear. CDR1 MDHEN and CDR2 SYDVKM come from the germline V gene. The CDR3 runs 16 residues. V was trimmed by 3 bases and J by 0 bases, leaving 13 bases between them. CDR3 DNA: TGTGCCAGCAGTTTGCCCCTCCCAGGTAGCACAGATACGCAGTATTTT. It is translated as CASSLPLPGSTDTQYF.

The chain is built from TRBV19 and TRBJ2-1; tentative D call: TRBD1 (5 bases). This CDR3 comprises 17 residues. The germline V gene has CDR1 LNHDA and CDR2 SQIVND (reference sequence). The germline V and J ends were trimmed by 1 base and 4 bases, with 17 bases remaining between them. The CDR3 coding sequence is TGTGCCAGTAGTATAGGTGGTGGGGCAGCCACTTACAATGAGCAGTTCTTC. It specifies CASSIGGGAATYNEQFF.

The count of this clone is one. The rearrangement joins TRBV4-1 to TRBJ2-6, with D perhaps TRBD1 (5 bases). This CDR3 spans 15 amino acids. Germline CDR1 and CDR2: MGHRA and YSYEKL. Between the trimmed V and J ends, which lost 5 bases and 0 bases, there was a span of 8 bases. CDR3 DNA sequence: TGCGCCAGCAGCGTGGGGCCCTCTGGGGCCAACGTCCTGACTTTC. Its translation is CASSVGPSGANVLTF.

For the CDR3, the DNA is TGTGCCAGCAGTTTCGAGGGCTCCTACGAGCAGTACTTC. Translated: CASSFEGSYEQYF. This chain joins TRBV27 and TRBJ2-7; weak D call: TRBD2 (5 bases). Germline V gives CDR1 MNHEY, CDR2 SMNVEV (reference sequence). V lost 3 bases to trimming and J lost 0 bases, with 6 bases between them. This CDR3 spans 13 amino acids.

V is TRBV18 and J is TRBJ2-7; a possible D gene is TRBD1 (5 bases). This CDR3 has 13 residues. The germline V and J ends were trimmed by 1 base and 3 bases, with 7 bases remaining between them. CDR1 is KGHSH and CDR2 is LQKENI in the germline V gene. The chain's CDR3 is CASSPQGFYEQYF. CDR3 coding DNA: TGTGCCAGCTCACCACAGGGGTTCTACGAGCAGTACTTC.

V usage is TRBV4-1 and J usage is TRBJ1-4; D is unclear. The CDR3 has 14 residues. Deletions cut 4 bases from V and 11 bases from J, with 17 bases between. CDR1 is MGHRA, CDR2 YSYEKL, per germline. The CDR3 DNA follows: TGCGCCAGCAGCCCAGTCCTCAAACAGTGGAAACTGTTTTTT. Amino acid sequence: CASSPVLKQWKLFF.

This chain joins TRBV19 and TRBJ1-5; D remains ambiguous. The V end lost 3 bases, the J end lost 0 bases, and 6 bases lay between the germline ends. The CDR3 totals 14 residues. CDR1 is LNHDA, CDR2 SQIVND, per germline (reference sequence). The CDR3 DNA reads TGTGCCAGTAGTATTGCGGTTAGCAATCAGCCCCAGCATTTT. It encodes CASSIAVSNQPQHF.

The chain employs TRBV13 and TRBJ2-2, with TRBD2 identical over 9 bases. This CDR3 contains 19 residues. The trim removed 0 bases at V and 4 bases at J, leaving 12 bases unmatched. The germline V gene has CDR1 PRHDT and CDR2 FYEKMQ (reference sequence). This CDR3 is CASSLGGLATPGGTGELFF. In DNA, the CDR3 is TGTGCCAGCAGCTTAGGCGGACTAGCGACGCCGGGGGGCACCGGGGAGCTGTTTTTT.

V gene TRBV5-8 combines with J gene TRBJ2-1, with a weak D call TRBD2 (5 bases). Germline values: CDR1 SGHTS, CDR2 YDEGEE. CDR3 length: 15 amino acids. V lost 0 bases and J lost 7, with 14 bases in between. The CDR3 region has the DNA TGTGCCAGCAGCTTGGGACTAAACCGCTGGAATGAGCAGTTCTTC. This translates into CASSLGLNRWNEQFF.

The chain employs TRBV6-1 and TRBJ1-1; 7 nucleotides agree with TRBD1. Germline V gene data show CDR1 as MNHNS and CDR2 as SASEGT. The junction had 3 bases not matched to a gene; V was cut back by 6 bases and J by 5 bases. This CDR3 is 12 amino acids long. CDR3 in DNA: TGTGCCAGCAGACAGGGGAGGACTGAAGCTTTCTTT. Protein sequence: CASRQGRTEAFF.

The CDR3 here is CASSPAGTGSYEQYF. DNA of the CDR3: TGCGCCAGCAGCCCCGCCGGGACAGGGTCCTACGAGCAGTACTTC. The genes are TRBV5-1 and TRBJ2-7; the match to TRBD1 covers 9 bases. CDR1 and CDR2 (germline): SGHRS, YFSETQ. The CDR3 contains 15 residues. The V segment lost 4 bases and the J segment 1 base; nucleotides outside the gene matches: 6.

The chain combines TRBV29-1 with TRBJ2-7; TRBD2 aligns across 7 bases. The CDR3 has 15 amino acids. The V segment lost 4 bases and the J segment 0 bases; nucleotides outside the gene matches: 9. Germline lookup yields CDR1 SQVTM and CDR2 ANQGSEA. The CDR3 DNA follows: TGCAGCGTTGTGGGTCGGGAGGCCCGCTCCTACGAGCAGTACTTC. This translates into CSVVGREARSYEQYF.